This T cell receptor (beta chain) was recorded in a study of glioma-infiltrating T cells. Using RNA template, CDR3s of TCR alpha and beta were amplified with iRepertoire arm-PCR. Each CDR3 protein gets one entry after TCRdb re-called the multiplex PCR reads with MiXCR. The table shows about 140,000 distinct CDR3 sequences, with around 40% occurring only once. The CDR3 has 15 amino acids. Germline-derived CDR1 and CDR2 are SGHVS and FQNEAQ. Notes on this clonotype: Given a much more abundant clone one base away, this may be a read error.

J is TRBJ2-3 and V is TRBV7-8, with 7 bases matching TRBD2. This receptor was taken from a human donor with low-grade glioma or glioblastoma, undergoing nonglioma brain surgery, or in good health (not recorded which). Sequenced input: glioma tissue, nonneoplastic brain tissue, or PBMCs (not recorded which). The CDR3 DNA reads TGTGCCAGCAGCTTAGAGGGCGGGAGCAAAGATACGCAGTATTTT. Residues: CASSLEGGSKDTQYF.